This T cell receptor (beta chain) was sequenced for a study of identifying expanded T cells in peripheral blood. From germline, CDR1 is SGHTA and CDR2 FQGNSA. V lost 7 bases to trimming and J lost 11 bases; unmatched junction nucleotides: 8. The CDR3 is made up of 12 amino acids. General observations from the study: Over about two and four weeks, about 15 and 19 clones changed, versus 1.2 between replicates. Approximately two-week clone count variance significantly increased as total template count grew.

Healthy donors had no documented immune events, such as infections, while sampled. TCRdb keeps only in-frame clones here, not all; method: immunoSEQ multiplex PCR. The repertoire holds approximately 59,000 clones, with approximately 90% as singletons. This clone was seen only once. Antigen: not known. Sequencing input: blood. The TCR comes from a person between 18 and 75 years old in good health. V is TRBV7-2 and J is TRBJ2-4; 7 bases are a match to TRBD1. In DNA form, the CDR3 reads TGTGCCAGCACAGGGACAGCTAGGGTTCAGTACTTC. It codes for CASTGTARVQYF.